Below, 27 T cell receptor beta chains from the same sample are listed, as sequenced in a study of beta chain features in type 1 diabetes listed by TCRdb under 2018. No antigen is known for these receptors. The library came from the immunoSEQ multiplex PCR assay. All of the isolated RNA was reverse transcribed with the High Capacity cDNA Reverse Transcription Kit, so expressed TCRB transcripts were sequenced. What TCRdb holds here is the immuneACCESS table cut down to in-frame rearrangements. Part of the clones is not present; checked against another copy, under half of the missing clones reflect an unresolved V gene, and the others are unexplained. Here the sample has about 370,000 clones; over 8.5% occur a single time. The top ten clones comprise 0.55% to 0.75% of the sample. On the study overall, not on this receptor specifically: Type 1 diabetes patients showed a moderate but significant shortening of TCRB CDR3 length in all four CD4+ subsets.

The sample taken for sequencing was central memory CD4+ T cells from blood. The receptors stem from a man younger than 45 with type 1 diabetes.

This chain joins TRBV6-4 and TRBJ1-5; the D gene is possibly TRBD1 (6 bases). The CDR3 loop spans 14 amino acids. Per the germline V gene, CDR1 is MRHNA and CDR2 is SNTAGT. Trimming removed 4 bases at V and 10 bases at J, with 17 bases between. In nucleotides, the CDR3 is TGTGCCAGCAGTGTGACAGGACGGGAATCACCCCAGCATTTT. It codes for CASSVTGRESPQHF.

This clone was counted many times. The rearrangement links TRBV29-1 to TRBJ2-1; D gene unclear. Trimming left V 3 bases short and J 6 bases short, with 12 bases between. Looked up from germline, CDR1 is SQVTM and CDR2 is ANQGSEA. This CDR3 is 13 amino acids long. The CDR3 nucleotides read TGCAGCGTTGAGAGGAGCGACCTCAATGAGCAGTTCTTC. It translates to CSVERSDLNEQFF.

This clone appeared a few times. The chain has TRBV4-3 and TRBJ2-7; the D gene is possibly TRBD1 (6 bases). V dropped 3 bases and J dropped 0 bases, with 15 bases sitting between them. The CDR3 extends over 16 amino acids. Looked up from germline, CDR1 is LGHNA and CDR2 is YSLEER. The CDR3 sequence: CASSHLGAAASYEQYF. As DNA, the CDR3 is TGCGCCAGCAGCCACCTGGGGGCTGCCGCCTCCTACGAGCAGTACTTC.

This clone has more than one count but fewer than ten. V gene TRBV5-5 combines with J gene TRBJ2-1; 9 bases fit TRBD1. This CDR3 is 14 amino acids long. Germline V gives CDR1 SGHKS, CDR2 YYEKEE (reference sequence). Trimming cost V 3 bases and J 4 bases; bases outside gene matches: 2. The CDR3 region has the DNA TGTGCCAGCAGCTGGGGACAGGGATACAATGAGCAGTTCTTC. Its protein is CASSWGQGYNEQFF.

This clone was found a few times. This sequence joins TRBV5-1 and TRBJ2-3; 7 bases are a match to TRBD2. In germline, CDR1 is SGHRS, CDR2 YFSETQ. The CDR3 is 14 amino acids. The trim removed 1 base at V and 4 bases at J, leaving 3 bases unmatched. CDR3 nucleotides: TGCGCCAGCAGCTTGCAGGCGGGAGCAGATACGCAGTATTTT. It codes for CASSLQAGADTQYF.

This clone was counted a few times. The CDR3 loop is CASSQVTGSFSGANVLTF. As DNA, the CDR3 is TGCGCCAGCAGCCAAGTTACAGGGTCGTTCTCTGGGGCCAACGTCCTGACTTTC. This chain connects TRBV4-3 to TRBJ2-6, with TRBD1 as a possible D gene (6 bases). Trimming cost V 1 base and J 0 bases, with 13 bases left between them. Germline V gene sequence: CDR1 LGHNA, CDR2 YSLEER. This CDR3 spans 18 amino acids.

The chain has TRBV2 and TRBJ2-7, with 7 bases aligning to TRBD2. J lost 3 bases, V lost 6 bases, and 2 bases had no gene match. Germline CDR1 reads SNHLY; CDR2 reads FYNNEI. The CDR3 contains 12 residues. CDR3 coding DNA: TGTGCCAGCAGGACGGGAGGCTACGAGCAGTACTTC. Its translation: CASRTGGYEQYF. The whole variable domain, remainder taken from reference TRBV2 and TRBJ2-7, is EPEVTQTPSHQVTQMGQEVILRCVPISNHLYFYWYRQILGQKVEFLVSFYNNEISEKSEIFDDQFSVERPDGSNFTLKIRSTKLEDSAMYFCASRTGGYEQYFGPGTRLTVT.

This clone was counted only a few times. The chain employs TRBV7-2 and TRBJ2-3, with TRBD2 matching 8 bases. V dropped 5 bases and J dropped 3; count of bases not matched to a gene: 13. This CDR3 is 17 amino acids long. Germline CDR1 reads SGHTA; CDR2 reads FQGNSA. In nucleotides, the CDR3 is TGTGCCAGCAGCGTAATAATGGGCGGCGGGAGGACAGATACGCAGTATTTT. Its translation: CASSVIMGGGRTDTQYF.

The genes are TRBV7-2 and TRBJ2-3; D may be TRBD2 (5 bases). V lost 1 base to trimming and J lost 5 bases, with 10 bases between them. This CDR3 is 14 amino acids long. Germline V gene data show CDR1 as SGHTA and CDR2 as FQGNSA. The CDR3 DNA sequence: TGTGCCAGCAGCTTAGAGGCGGGCCGAGATACGCAGTATTTT. Translated: CASSLEAGRDTQYF.

The chain uses TRBV6-6 and TRBJ2-5; 7 nucleotides line up with TRBD1. The germline gives CDR1 MNHNY, CDR2 SVGAGI (reference sequence). V shed 7 bases, J shed 2 bases, and the junction held 10 bases outside the gene matches. The CDR3 spans 15 residues. In DNA, the CDR3 is TGTGCCAGCAAAGGGACAGTCGGTGGTCAAGAGACCCAGTACTTC. Amino acids: CASKGTVGGQETQYF.

Note on this clone: This CDR3 is also generated by other DNA sequences in the sample. V and J are TRBV28 and TRBJ2-7; D might be TRBD2 (7 bases). Looked up from germline, CDR1 is MDHEN and CDR2 is SYDVKM. The V gene lost 2 bases and the J gene lost 0 bases, with 14 bases spanning the gap. This CDR3 spans 16 amino acids. CDR3 residues: CASSLGGGVSSYEQYF. The CDR3 DNA follows: TGTGCCAGCAGTTTAGGGGGGGGCGTGAGCTCCTACGAGCAGTACTTC. Looking up the rest from reference TRBV28 and TRBJ2-7 gives the full variable domain: DVKVTQSSRYLVKRTGEKVFLECVQDMDHENMFWYRQDPGLGLRLIYFSYDVKMKEKGDIPEGYSVSREKKERFSLILESASTNQTSMYLCASSLGGGVSSYEQYFGPGTRLTVT.

In its sample, this clone was seen a few times. The CDR3 bases are TGCGCCGGGGGGCGGAGGACAACGGAGACCCAGTACTTC. This translates into CAGGRRTTETQYF. The rearrangement uses TRBV5-1 and TRBJ2-5; perhaps D is TRBD1 or TRBD2 (6 bases each). Between the trimmed V and J ends, which lost 10 bases and 5 bases, there was a span of 18 bases. CDR3 size: 13 residues. Germline CDR1 is SGHRS and CDR2 is YFSETQ.

There are a few counts of this clone. The chain combines TRBV4-1 with TRBJ2-7; 8 bases align to TRBD2. Germline trimming cut 4 bases from V and 5 bases from J; bases unmatched to any gene: 10. CDR1 MGHRA and CDR2 YSYEKL come from the germline V gene. The length of the CDR3 is 15 residues. CDR3 nucleotides: TGCGCCAGCAGCCGCACAACGGGAGGGTTGGACGAGCAGTACTTC. Amino acid sequence: CASSRTTGGLDEQYF.

This clone was detected a few times. J is TRBJ2-7 and V is TRBV14; 9 bases are shared with TRBD1. The trim removed 4 bases at V and 3 bases at J, leaving 4 bases unmatched. Looked up from germline, CDR1 is SGHDN and CDR2 is FVKESK. The CDR3 is 14 amino acids. The CDR3 nucleotides are TGTGCCAGCAGCCCGGACAGGGGTGGCTACGAGCAGTACTTC. This translates into CASSPDRGGYEQYF.

The V gene is TRBV30, the J gene TRBJ2-5; D gene unclear. With 3 bases removed from V and 1 base from J, the gap between germline ends came to 6 bases. The CDR3 loop spans 12 amino acids. Germline lookup yields CDR1 GTSNPN and CDR2 SVGIG (reference sequence). CDR3: CAWSPGQETQYF. CDR3 in DNA: TGTGCCTGGAGCCCGGGCCAAGAGACCCAGTACTTC.

The chain joins TRBV2 to TRBJ2-7; D may correspond to TRBD1 or TRBD2 (5 bases each). Trimming removed 8 bases from V and 2 bases from J, with 10 bases in between. Germline lookup yields CDR1 SNHLY and CDR2 FYNNEI. This CDR3 is built from 12 residues. CDR3 residues: CASEGTTYEQYF. In DNA form, the CDR3 reads TGTGCCAGCGAGGGGACGACCTACGAGCAGTACTTC.

Many counts were recorded for this clone. The chain carries TRBV19 and TRBJ2-2, with a possible D match to TRBD1 (6 bases). Trimming removed 8 bases from V and 3 bases from J, with 13 bases in between. Germline values: CDR1 LNHDA, CDR2 SQIVND (reference sequence). The CDR3 extends over 14 amino acids. CDR3 amino acids: CASCQAGDTGELFF. In nucleotides, the CDR3 is TGTGCCAGTTGCCAGGCAGGGGACACCGGGGAGCTGTTTTTT.

The chain joins TRBV5-1 to TRBJ2-5; no clear D. Germline V lookup: CDR1 SGHRS, CDR2 YFSETQ. The CDR3 is made up of 11 amino acids. V was trimmed by 5 bases and J by 5 bases, leaving 7 bases between them. The CDR3: CASSLRETQYF. In nucleotides, the CDR3 is TGCGCCAGCAGTCTCCGGGAGACCCAGTACTTC.

V and J are TRBV9 and TRBJ1-1; D gene unclear. There are 15 residues in the CDR3. Germline CDR1 SGDLS, CDR2 YYNGEE. The V and J ends lost 0 bases and 5 bases respectively, with 14 bases between them. The CDR3 spells CASSVVGIGRTEAFF. In DNA form, the CDR3 reads TGTGCCAGCAGCGTAGTGGGGATAGGGAGGACTGAAGCTTTCTTT.

This clone has only a few counts. This chain links TRBV27 with TRBJ2-7; the match to TRBD2 covers 11 bases. With 6 bases clipped from V and 2 bases from J, the junction kept 9 bases outside the gene matches. CDR3 length: 16 amino acids. Germline V gene sequence: CDR1 MNHEY, CDR2 SMNVEV (reference sequence). CDR3 coding DNA: TGTGCCAGCAGATCTGGGACTAGCGGTATTGCCTACGAGCAGTACTTC. It encodes CASRSGTSGIAYEQYF.

Remarks on this clone: Other DNA sequences in the same sample also yield this CDR3. The rearrangement uses TRBV2 and TRBJ2-7, with TRBD2 identical over 13 bases. Trimming took 6 bases from V and 4 from J; bases not matched to a gene: 3. Per the germline V gene, CDR1 is SNHLY and CDR2 is FYNNEI. The CDR3 has 14 amino acids. The CDR3, as DNA: TGTGCCAGCAGCGAACTAGCGGGAGGGTACGAGCAGTACTTC. It translates to CASSELAGGYEQYF.

The rearrangement links TRBV5-6 to TRBJ2-1, with D possibly matching TRBD2 (5 bases). The CDR3 loop spans 14 amino acids. Germline V gives CDR1 SGHDT, CDR2 YYEEEE. V lost 0 bases and J 6 bases, leaving 10 bases between the germline ends. The CDR3 DNA follows: TGTGCCAGCAGCTTGGAATTAGCGAGCAATGAGCAGTTCTTC. It codes for CASSLELASNEQFF.

The chain carries TRBV4-3 and TRBJ2-3; D might be TRBD1 (6 bases). The CDR3 spans 15 residues. Germline V lookup: CDR1 LGHNA, CDR2 YSLEER. V was shortened by 2 bases and J by 6 bases, with 15 bases between the two germline ends. The CDR3 loop reads CASSQNRVTADTQYF. The DNA for the CDR3 is TGCGCCAGCAGCCAAAACAGGGTTACGGCTGATACGCAGTATTTT.

This clone was detected ten times or more. The chain combines TRBV6-1 with TRBJ2-7, with a tentative D call TRBD2 (6 bases). The V end lost 8 bases, the J end lost 3 bases, and 11 bases lay between the germline ends. The CDR3 is made up of 12 amino acids. The germline V gene encodes CDR1 MNHNS and CDR2 SASEGT. The CDR3, as DNA: TGTGCCAGCGGGAGGAATCACTACGAGCAGTACTTC. This sequence encodes CASGRNHYEQYF.

The sample holds a few counts of this clone. The V gene is TRBV15, the J gene TRBJ2-1; tentatively, D is TRBD1 (5 bases). The CDR3 has 12 amino acids. The V gene's germline CDR1 is LNHNV and CDR2 YYDKDF (reference sequence). Trimming removed 9 bases at V and 1 base at J, with 7 bases between. This chain's CDR3 is CATTESYNEQFF. Written as DNA, the CDR3 is TGTGCCACGACAGAATCCTACAATGAGCAGTTCTTC. Complete variable domain (other parts from reference TRBV15 and TRBJ2-1): DAMVIQNPRYQVTQFGKPVTLSCSQTLNHNVMYWYQQKSSQAPKLLFHYYDKDFNNEADTPDNFQSRRPNTSFCFLDIRSPGLGDTAMYLCATTESYNEQFFGPGTRLTVL.

CDR3 DNA sequence: TGTGCCAGCAGTGGGCTACAGAACACCGGGGAGCTGTTTTTT. It is translated as CASSGLQNTGELFF. V usage is TRBV6-5 and J usage is TRBJ2-2; D remains ambiguous. Looked up from germline, CDR1 is MNHEY and CDR2 is SVGAGI. V lost 5 bases, J lost 1 base, and 8 bases lay in between. The CDR3 runs 14 residues.

This clone came up many times. The gene calls are TRBV12-5 and TRBJ2-1; 7 nucleotides line up with TRBD2. The CDR3 loop spans 14 amino acids. Per germline, CDR1 LGHNT and CDR2 FRNRAP. V lost 1 base, J lost 9 bases, and 6 bases stayed unmatched. CDR3 bases: TGTGCTAGTGGTTTGGGACAAGTAGCGGGTGAGCAGTTCTTC. Translated: CASGLGQVAGEQFF.